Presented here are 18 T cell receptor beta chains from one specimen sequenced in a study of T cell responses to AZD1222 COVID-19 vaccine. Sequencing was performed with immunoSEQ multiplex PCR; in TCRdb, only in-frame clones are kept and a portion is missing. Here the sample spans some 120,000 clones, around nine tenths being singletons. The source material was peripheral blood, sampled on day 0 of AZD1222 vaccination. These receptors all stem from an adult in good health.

CDR3 loop: CASSPAVQANYGYTF. CDR3 DNA sequence: TGTGCCAGCTCACCGGCCGTCCAGGCGAACTATGGCTACACCTTC. This chain connects TRBV18 to TRBJ1-2; D is ambiguous. CDR1 is KGHSH and CDR2 is LQKENI in the germline V gene. This CDR3 has 15 amino acids. Trimming pared 3 bases from V and 2 bases from J, leaving 13 bases between.

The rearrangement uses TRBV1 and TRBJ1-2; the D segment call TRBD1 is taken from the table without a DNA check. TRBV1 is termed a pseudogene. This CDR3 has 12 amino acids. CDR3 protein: CTSNPTNYGYTF. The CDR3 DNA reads TGCACCAGCAATCCCACTAACTATGGCTACACCTTC.

The CDR3 sequence: CASSRAGLLNEKLFF. CDR3 sequence (DNA): TGTGCCAGCAGCCGCGCGGGACTCCTTAATGAAAAACTGTTTTTT. The chain has TRBV3-1 (or the pseudogene TRBV3-2) and TRBJ1-4; D possibly corresponds to TRBD1 (5 bases). The CDR3 loop spans 15 amino acids. CDR1 is LGHDT and CDR2 is YNNKEL in the germline V gene (reference sequence). Deletions cut 4 bases from V and 4 bases from J, with 13 bases between.

This CDR3 is CASSNYGTTEAFF. The CDR3 bases are TGTGCCAGCAGTAATTACGGCACCACTGAAGCTTTCTTT. The V and J genes are TRBV6-5 and TRBJ1-1; D remains unclear. Germline values: CDR1 MNHEY, CDR2 SVGAGI. The CDR3 is made up of 13 amino acids. Trimming stripped 5 bases from V and 4 bases from J, with 11 bases between.

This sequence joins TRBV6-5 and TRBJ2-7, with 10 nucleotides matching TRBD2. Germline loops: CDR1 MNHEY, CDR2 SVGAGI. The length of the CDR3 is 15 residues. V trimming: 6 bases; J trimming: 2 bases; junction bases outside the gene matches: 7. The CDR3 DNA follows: TGTGCCAGCAGGGTAGCGGGGGGAATGACCTACGAGCAGTACTTC. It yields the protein CASRVAGGMTYEQYF.

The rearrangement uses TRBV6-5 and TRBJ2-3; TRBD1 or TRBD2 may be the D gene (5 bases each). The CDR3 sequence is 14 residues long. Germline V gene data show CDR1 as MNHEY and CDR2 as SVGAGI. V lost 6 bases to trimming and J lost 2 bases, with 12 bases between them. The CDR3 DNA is TGTGCCAGCAGCCGAGGGGTCGTCACAGATACGCAGTATTTT. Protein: CASSRGVVTDTQYF.

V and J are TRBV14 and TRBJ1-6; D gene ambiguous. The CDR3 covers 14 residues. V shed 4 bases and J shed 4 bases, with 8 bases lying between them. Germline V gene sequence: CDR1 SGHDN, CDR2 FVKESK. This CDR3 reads CASSLTRYNSPLHF. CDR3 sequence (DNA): TGTGCCAGCAGCCTGACGCGATATAATTCACCCCTCCACTTT.

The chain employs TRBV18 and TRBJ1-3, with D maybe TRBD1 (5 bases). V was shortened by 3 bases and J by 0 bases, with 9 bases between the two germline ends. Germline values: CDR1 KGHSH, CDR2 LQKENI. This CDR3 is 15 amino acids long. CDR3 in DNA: TGTGCCAGCTCACCCTCGGGGACCTCTGGAAACACCATATATTTT. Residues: CASSPSGTSGNTIYF.

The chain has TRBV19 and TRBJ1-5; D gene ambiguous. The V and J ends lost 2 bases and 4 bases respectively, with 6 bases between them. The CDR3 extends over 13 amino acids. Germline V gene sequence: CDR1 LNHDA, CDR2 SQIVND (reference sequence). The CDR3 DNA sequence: TGTGCCAGTAGTATAAGCAGAAATCAGCCCCAGCATTTT. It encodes CASSISRNQPQHF.

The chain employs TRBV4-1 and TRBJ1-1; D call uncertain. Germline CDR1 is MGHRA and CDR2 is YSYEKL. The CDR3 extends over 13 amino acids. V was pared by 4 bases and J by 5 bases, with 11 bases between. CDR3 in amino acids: CASSPGVGTEAFF. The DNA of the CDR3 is TGCGCCAGCAGCCCTGGGGTTGGGACTGAAGCTTTCTTT.

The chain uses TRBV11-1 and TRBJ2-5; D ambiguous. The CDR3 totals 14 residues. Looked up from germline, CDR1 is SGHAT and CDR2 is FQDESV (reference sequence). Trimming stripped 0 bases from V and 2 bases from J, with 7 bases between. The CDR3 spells CASSLARQQETQYF. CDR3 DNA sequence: TGTGCCAGCAGCTTAGCAAGACAACAAGAGACCCAGTACTTC.

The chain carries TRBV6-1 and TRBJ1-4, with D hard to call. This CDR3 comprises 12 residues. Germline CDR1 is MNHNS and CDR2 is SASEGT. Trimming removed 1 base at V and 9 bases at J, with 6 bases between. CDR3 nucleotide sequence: TGTGCCAGCAGTGAAGTAAGGAAAAAACTGTTTTTT. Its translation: CASSEVRKKLFF.

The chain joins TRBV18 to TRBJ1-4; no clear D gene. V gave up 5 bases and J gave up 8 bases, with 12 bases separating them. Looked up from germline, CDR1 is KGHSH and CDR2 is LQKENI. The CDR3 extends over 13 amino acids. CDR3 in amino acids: CASSLAGDEKLFF. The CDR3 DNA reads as TGTGCCAGCTCATTAGCGGGTGACGAAAAACTGTTTTTT.

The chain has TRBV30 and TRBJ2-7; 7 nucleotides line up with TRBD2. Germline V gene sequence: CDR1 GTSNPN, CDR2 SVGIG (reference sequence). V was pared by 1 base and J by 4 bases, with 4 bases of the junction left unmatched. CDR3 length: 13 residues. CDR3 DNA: TGTGCCTGGAGTGCGGGAGGAGGGTACGAGCAGTACTTC. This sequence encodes CAWSAGGGYEQYF.

CDR3: CATTRRGTLSTEAFF. CDR3 DNA sequence: TGTGCCACTACGCGAAGGGGTACATTGAGCACTGAAGCTTTCTTT. The V call is TRBV27, the J call TRBJ1-1; the D gene is possibly TRBD1 (5 bases). Germline V gene sequence: CDR1 MNHEY, CDR2 SMNVEV (reference sequence). The CDR3 covers 15 residues. V was shortened by 10 bases and J by 4 bases, with 22 bases between the two germline ends.

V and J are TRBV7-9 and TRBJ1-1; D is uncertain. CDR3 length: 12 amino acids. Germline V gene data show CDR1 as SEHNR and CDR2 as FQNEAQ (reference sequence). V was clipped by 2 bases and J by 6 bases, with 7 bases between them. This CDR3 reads CASSLQRPEAFF. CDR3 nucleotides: TGTGCCAGCAGCTTACAGCGTCCTGAAGCTTTCTTT.

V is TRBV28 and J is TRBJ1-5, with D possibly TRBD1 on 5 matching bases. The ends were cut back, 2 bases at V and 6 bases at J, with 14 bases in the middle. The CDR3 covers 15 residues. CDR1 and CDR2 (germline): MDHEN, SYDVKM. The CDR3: CASSLIYGGTQPQHF. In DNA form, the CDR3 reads TGTGCCAGCAGTTTAATTTACGGGGGGACTCAGCCCCAGCATTTT.

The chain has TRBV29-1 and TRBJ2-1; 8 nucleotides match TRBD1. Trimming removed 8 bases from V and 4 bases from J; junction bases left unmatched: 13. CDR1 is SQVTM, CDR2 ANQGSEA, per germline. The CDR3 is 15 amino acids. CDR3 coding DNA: TGCAGCAGCATAGGACAGGGTGGGTCGTACAATGAGCAGTTCTTC. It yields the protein CSSIGQGGSYNEQFF.